What follows is one T cell receptor (beta chain) and its context. Authors' analysis steps: By means of reference gene primer amplification, nucleated cell counts were estimated. Some clones are missing from TCRdb's copy, which holds only in-frame ones; the method was immunoSEQ multiplex PCR. Clone size and the V and J calls come from that table; the DNA yielded D and trimming. The table lists some 130,000 clones, around four fifths of them singletons. With 5 bases clipped from V and 2 bases from J, the junction kept 6 bases outside the gene matches. The CDR3 covers 14 residues. The germline V gene encodes CDR1 PRHDT and CDR2 FYEKMQ (reference sequence). The data are from a study of blood T cell repertoires in COVID-19. Study information: The samples span acute and convalescent COVID-19 from the United States, Italy and Spain. T cells, B-cell-depleted T cells, or PBMCs provided the cDNA or gDNA that served as material.

This TCR was sampled from a man aged 40-49 years with active or convalescent COVID-19. The chain joins TRBV13 to TRBJ2-7; 7 nucleotides align to TRBD1. The sequenced sample consisted of peripheral blood. CDR3 sequence reads: CASSRYGQAYEQYF. CDR3 coding DNA: TGTGCCAGCAGCAGATACGGACAGGCCTACGAGCAGTACTTC.